Listed below are T cell receptor beta chains from one sample, sequenced in a study of blood T cell repertoires in COVID-19. Only in-frame clones appear in the TCRdb table, and some are missing; sequencing was by immunoSEQ multiplex PCR. The sample carries 100,000 or so clones, over 75% recorded once. The sequencing sample was made of peripheral blood. Receptors were obtained from a man between 65 and 79 years old with active or convalescent COVID-19. The CDR3 runs from the conserved cysteine through the conserved F or W. D genes are given only for firm matches. Expanded clones are given a class, and other clones once, few, many or no size at all.

d_call	v_call	j_call	clone_size	cdr3_length	cdr3_nt	cdr3_aa
TRBD2	TRBV7-9	TRBJ2-1	-	17	TGTGCCAGCAGCTACACAGTAGCGGGAGGGCACTACAATGAGCAGTTCTTC	CASSYTVAGGHYNEQFF
-	TRBV3-1/TRBV3-2	TRBJ1-2	-	15	TGTGCCAGCAGTTTCTCTCAGGGAGGGGGCTATGGCTACACCTTC	CASSFSQGGGYGYTF
-	TRBV27	TRBJ2-7	-	12	TGTGCCACCAGGAGTCCCTACTACGAGCAGTACTTC	CATRSPYYEQYF
-	TRBV10-2	TRBJ2-1	-	14	TGCGCCAGTTTCGACAGGAGAAATTACAATGAGCAGTTCTTC	CASFDRRNYNEQFF
-	TRBV7-9	TRBJ1-2	-	14	TGTGCCAGCAGCCCAAGAGGGGGGGCCTATGGCTACACCTTC	CASSPRGGAYGYTF
-	TRBV13	TRBJ2-3	many	13	TGTGCCAGCAGCTTACTCGCTAGAGATACGCAGTATTTT	CASSLLARDTQYF
-	TRBV28	TRBJ2-5	-	12	TGTGCCAGCAGTTCAGATGAAGAGACCCAGTACTTC	CASSSDEETQYF
TRBD1	TRBV7-2	TRBJ1-1	-	16	TGTGCCAGCAGCGGAACCGGGACAGAAAGCCGTGGTGAAGCTTTCTTT	CASSGTGTESRGEAFF
-	TRBV7-8	TRBJ1-2	-	16	TGTGCCAGCAGCTATGTCGGTACAGGATCTAACTATGGCTACACCTTC	CASSYVGTGSNYGYTF
-	TRBV6-1	TRBJ2-5	-	13	TGTGCCAGCAGTGTTCAGGTCCAAGAGACCCAGTACTTC	CASSVQVQETQYF
-	TRBV28	TRBJ2-3	-	12	TGTGCCAGCAGTATCCAGGGGTATACGCAGTATTTT	CASSIQGYTQYF
-	TRBV2	TRBJ1-3	-	14	TGTGCCAGCAGTGCGCAGGGCTCTGGAAACACCATATATTTT	CASSAQGSGNTIYF
-	TRBV21-1	TRBJ1-3	once	17	TGTGCCAGCAGCAGATCGGGACAAAGGACAGCCGGAAACACCATATATTTT	CASSRSGQRTAGNTIYF
-	TRBV6-5	TRBJ1-1	-	15	TGTGCCAGCAGTTACTCCAGGGTGGTGAACACTGAAGCTTTCTTT	CASSYSRVVNTEAFF
TRBD1	TRBV18	TRBJ1-1	-	14	TGTGCCAGCTCAACTACAGGGGCGAACACTGAAGCTTTCTTT	CASSTTGANTEAFF
TRBD1	TRBV28	TRBJ1-5	-	14	TGTGCCAGCAGTTTGGACAGGGTCGATCAGCCCCAGCATTTT	CASSLDRVDQPQHF
-	TRBV4-1	TRBJ2-6	few	17	TGCGCCAGCAGCCGCGGGGAAACCAGCTCTGGGGCCAACGTCCTGACTTTC	CASSRGETSSGANVLTF
-	TRBV5-6	TRBJ2-3	-	14	TGTGCCAGCAGCTTGGCGCAGTCTTCAGATACGCAGTATTTT	CASSLAQSSDTQYF
-	TRBV7-2	TRBJ1-2	few	14	TGTGCCAGCAGCTTAAGGAGGCTTCGGGGGGGCTACACCTTC	CASSLRRLRGGYTF
TRBD1	TRBV18	TRBJ1-5	-	15	TGTGCCAGCTTAGCTGACAGGGAAGGCAATCAGCCCCAGCATTTT	CASLADREGNQPQHF
TRBD2	TRBV7-9	TRBJ2-2	few	15	TGTGCCAGCAGCTTAGCGGCTAGCGGGACCGGGGAGCTGTTTTTT	CASSLAASGTGELFF
TRBD1	TRBV30	TRBJ1-5	-	13	TGTGCCTGCACTACAGGGGGGGATCAGCCCCAGCATTTT	CACTTGGDQPQHF
TRBD1	TRBV19	TRBJ2-2	-	14	TGTGCCAGTAGGGGGACAGGGGGCACCGGGGAGCTGTTTTTT	CASRGTGGTGELFF
-	TRBV7-9	TRBJ1-5	-	15	TGTGCCAGCAGCTTAAATATGGGGGCCGGCCAGCCCCAGCATTTT	CASSLNMGAGQPQHF
-	TRBV27	TRBJ2-7	-	12	TGTGCCAGCAGTTTAGGCGGGGTCGGGCAGTACTTC	CASSLGGVGQYF
-	TRBV5-4	TRBJ1-6	-	13	TGTGCCAGCAGCTTGGCAGGGGATTCGCCCCTCCACTTT	CASSLAGDSPLHF
TRBD1	TRBV6-5	TRBJ2-7	-	15	TGTGCCAGCAGTTACCAGGACAGGGGAGCCTACGAGCAGTACTTC	CASSYQDRGAYEQYF
TRBD2	TRBV28	TRBJ2-5	-	15	TGTGCCAGCAGGTCCGGCGGCGGGGGCCAAGAGACCCAGTACTTC	CASRSGGGGQETQYF
-	TRBV5-6	TRBJ2-6	once	16	TGTGCCAGCAGCTTTTACAGTAACTCTGGGGCCAACGTCCTGACTTTC	CASSFYSNSGANVLTF
-	TRBV6-5	TRBJ1-3	few	16	TGTGCCAGCACTTATAGCCTCGACAGCTCTGGAAACACCATATATTTT	CASTYSLDSSGNTIYF
TRBD2	TRBV5-5	TRBJ2-7	-	16	TGTGCCAGCAGCTTGGAGGGACTAGCGGGATCCTACGAGCAGTACTTC	CASSLEGLAGSYEQYF
-	TRBV29-1	TRBJ1-4	-	14	TGCAGCGTCGGGGTGGCGCCCACGGATGAAAAACTGTTTTTT	CSVGVAPTDEKLFF
-	TRBV28	TRBJ1-1	once	15	TGTGCCAGCAGCACATGGGAGGGCCTTAACACTGAAGCTTTCTTT	CASSTWEGLNTEAFF
-	TRBV10-2	TRBJ2-3	-	15	TGCGCCAGCACCCCGACTGGAGGACTGGCAGATACGCAGTATTTT	CASTPTGGLADTQYF
-	TRBV30	TRBJ1-5	few	14	TGTGCCTGGAGTGAGTTGGAGAGCAATCAGCCCCAGCATTTT	CAWSELESNQPQHF
-	TRBV4-2	TRBJ2-2	-	16	TGTGCCAGCAGCCCTCCTCGTGGCACTACCACCGGGGAGCTGTTTTTT	CASSPPRGTTTGELFF
-	TRBV29-1	TRBJ1-2	few	13	TGCAGCGTTGAGGGCCCCCGCAGGTATGGCTACACCTTC	CSVEGPRRYGYTF
-	TRBV6-5	TRBJ1-1	-	12	TGTGCCAGCAGTACAATGACAGCTCAAGCTTTCTTT	CASSTMTAQAFF
TRBD2	TRBV11-2	TRBJ2-1	-	16	TGTGCCAGCAGCCCATACGGGAGGGCCGATTACAATGAGCAGTTCTTC	CASSPYGRADYNEQFF
-	TRBV2	TRBJ2-5	-	15	TGTGCCAGCAGAAACGTCCCGGGGGGCCGGGAGACCCAGTACTTC	CASRNVPGGRETQYF
TRBD1	TRBV14	TRBJ1-1	-	14	TGTGCCAGCAGCCAAAGACAGGGGGCCAGTGAAGCTTTCTTT	CASSQRQGASEAFF
TRBD1	TRBV5-6	TRBJ1-5	many	16	TGTGCCAGCAGCTCTCTGGCCGGGACAGGGGATCAGCCCCAGCATTTT	CASSSLAGTGDQPQHF